The rows below give T cell receptor beta chains drawn from one sample of a study of T cells after yellow fever vaccination. TCRdb called the 5' RACE reads again in MiXCR, with one record for every CDR3 protein. The sample yields about 400,000 distinct CDR3 sequences, under 7.5% seen once. This specimen was PBMCs, taken 5 days after the yellow fever booster vaccination. These receptors were obtained from a man aged 30-40 years who received the YFV17D yellow fever vaccine. CDR3s include the opening cysteine and the closing phenylalanine or tryptophan. The order of the fields is clone size, D gene, V gene, J gene, CDR3 protein, CDR3 DNA. The D gene is left open where the match is weak. Rows may omit the clone size; those that give it use once, few, many or a size class.

size: few
D: TRBD1
V: TRBV7-9
J: TRBJ1-4
CDR3: CASSPGTEEKLFF
DNA: TGTGCCAGCAGCCCGGGGACAGAAGAAAAACTGTTTTTT

size: NA
D: NA
V: TRBV18
J: TRBJ2-6
CDR3: CASSLSPSTGANVLTF
DNA: TGTGCCAGCTCACTGTCGCCCAGCACTGGGGCCAACGTCCTGACTTTC

size: NA
D: TRBD1
V: TRBV29-1
J: TRBJ1-5
CDR3: CSVGDSYQPQHF
DNA: TGCAGCGTGGGGGACAGCTATCAGCCCCAGCATTTT

size: NA
D: NA
V: TRBV27
J: TRBJ1-1
CDR3: CASSSNIGRTEAFF
DNA: TGTGCCAGCAGTTCTAATATAGGACGGACCGAAGCTTTCTTT

size: NA
D: NA
V: TRBV10-2
J: TRBJ2-1
CDR3: CASSESRYNEQFF
DNA: TGCGCCAGCAGTGAATCCCGTTACAATGAGCAGTTCTTC

size: many
D: TRBD1
V: TRBV12-3/TRBV12-4
J: TRBJ1-1
CDR3: CASSRAGTVANTEAFF
DNA: TGTGCCAGCAGTCGGGCCGGGACAGTTGCGAACACTGAAGCTTTCTTT

size: NA
D: NA
V: TRBV5-1
J: TRBJ2-7
CDR3: CASRMTGDEQYF
DNA: TGCGCCAGCAGAATGACAGGCGACGAGCAGTACTTC

size: few
D: NA
V: TRBV7-2
J: TRBJ1-2
CDR3: CASSPQAGATLYGYTF
DNA: TGTGCCAGCAGCCCGCAGGCGGGGGCGACCCTCTATGGCTACACCTTC

size: few
D: NA
V: TRBV14
J: TRBJ2-1
CDR3: CASSQGGGTGSYNEQFF
DNA: TGTGCCAGCAGCCAAGGTGGAGGGACGGGGTCCTACAATGAGCAGTTCTTC

size: many
D: NA
V: TRBV29-1
J: TRBJ2-3
CDR3: CTPPFGGGYRTDTQYF
DNA: TGCACCCCCCCGTTTGGAGGGGGCTATCGCACAGATACGCAGTATTTT

size: NA
D: TRBD2
V: TRBV20-1
J: TRBJ2-2
CDR3: CSASGLTSGTIIRDTGELFF
DNA: TGCAGTGCTAGCGGTTTGACTAGCGGGACAATTATCCGCGACACCGGGGAGCTGTTTTTT

size: few
D: NA
V: TRBV7-2
J: TRBJ2-7
CDR3: CASSFTRDKEQYF
DNA: TGTGCCAGCAGCTTTACGCGGGATAAAGAGCAGTACTTC

size: many
D: TRBD1
V: TRBV20-1
J: TRBJ2-7
CDR3: CSAQGASGYEQYF
DNA: TGCAGTGCCCAGGGGGCTAGTGGCTACGAGCAGTACTTC

size: many
D: NA
V: TRBV7-2
J: TRBJ1-2
CDR3: CASSLAGSYYGYTF
DNA: TGTGCCAGCAGCTTAGCGGGGTCCTACTATGGCTACACCTTC

size: many
D: TRBD2
V: TRBV20-1
J: TRBJ2-1
CDR3: CSAPTSGRDEQFF
DNA: TGCAGTGCCCCAACTAGCGGGAGGGATGAGCAGTTCTTC

size: few
D: NA
V: TRBV21-1
J: TRBJ2-2
CDR3: CATVNTGELFF
DNA: TGTGCCACCGTAAACACCGGGGAGCTGTTTTTT

size: NA
D: NA
V: TRBV7-2
J: TRBJ1-1
CDR3: CASSLAGTPTTEAFF
DNA: TGTGCCAGCAGCTTAGCGGGAACGCCCACGACTGAAGCTTTCTTT

size: many
D: NA
V: TRBV15
J: TRBJ2-7
CDR3: CATSFGGSYEQYF
DNA: TGTGCCACCAGCTTCGGGGGCAGCTACGAGCAGTACTTC

size: few
D: NA
V: TRBV7-2
J: TRBJ2-5
CDR3: CASSSRGYQETQYF
DNA: TGTGCCAGCAGCTCCAGGGGCTACCAAGAGACCCAGTACTTC

size: few
D: NA
V: TRBV6-1
J: TRBJ2-1
CDR3: CASSLTPGSSSYNEQFF
DNA: TGTGCCAGCAGCCTCACCCCGGGGTCGAGCTCCTACAATGAGCAGTTCTTC

size: many
D: TRBD1
V: TRBV7-2
J: TRBJ2-7
CDR3: CASSFDRVYEQYF
DNA: TGTGCCAGCAGCTTCGACAGGGTCTACGAGCAGTACTTC

size: few
D: NA
V: TRBV20-1
J: TRBJ1-5
CDR3: CSARDRLPNQPQHF
DNA: TGCAGTGCTAGAGATCGACTCCCAAATCAGCCCCAGCATTTT

size: many
D: NA
V: TRBV7-9
J: TRBJ2-5
CDR3: CASRRGQETQYF
DNA: TGTGCCAGCCGAAGGGGGCAAGAGACCCAGTACTTC

size: many
D: TRBD2
V: TRBV9
J: TRBJ2-7
CDR3: CASGGTSGSLEQYF
DNA: TGTGCCAGCGGGGGGACTAGCGGGAGCCTCGAGCAGTACTTC